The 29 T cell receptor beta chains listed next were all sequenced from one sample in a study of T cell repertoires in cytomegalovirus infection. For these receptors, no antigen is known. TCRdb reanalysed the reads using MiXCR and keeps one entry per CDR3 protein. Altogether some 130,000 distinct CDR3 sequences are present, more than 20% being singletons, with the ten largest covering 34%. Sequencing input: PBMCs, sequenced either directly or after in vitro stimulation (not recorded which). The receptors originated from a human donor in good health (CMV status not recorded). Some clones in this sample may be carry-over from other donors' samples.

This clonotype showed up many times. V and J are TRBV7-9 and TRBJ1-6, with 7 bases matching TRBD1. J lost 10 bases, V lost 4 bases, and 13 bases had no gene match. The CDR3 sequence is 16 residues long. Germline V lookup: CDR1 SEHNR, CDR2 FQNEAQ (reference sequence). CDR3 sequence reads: CASSSPRQGIGSPLHF. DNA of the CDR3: TGTGCCAGCAGCTCCCCCCGACAGGGTATCGGATCACCCCTCCACTTT.

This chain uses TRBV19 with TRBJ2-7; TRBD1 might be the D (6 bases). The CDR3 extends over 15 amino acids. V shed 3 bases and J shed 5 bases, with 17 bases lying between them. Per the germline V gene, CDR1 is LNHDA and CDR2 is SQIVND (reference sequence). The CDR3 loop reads CASSMGSQGINEQYV. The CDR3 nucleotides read TGTGCCAGTAGTATGGGGAGTCAGGGGATTAACGAGCAGTACGTC.

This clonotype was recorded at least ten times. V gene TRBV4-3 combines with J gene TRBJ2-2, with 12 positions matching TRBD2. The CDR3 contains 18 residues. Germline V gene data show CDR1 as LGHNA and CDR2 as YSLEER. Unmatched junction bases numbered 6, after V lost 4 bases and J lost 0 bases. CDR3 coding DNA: TGCGCCAGCAGCCGATCTCTAGCGGGAGGGACGAACACCGGGGAGCTGTTTTTT. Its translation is CASSRSLAGGTNTGELFF.

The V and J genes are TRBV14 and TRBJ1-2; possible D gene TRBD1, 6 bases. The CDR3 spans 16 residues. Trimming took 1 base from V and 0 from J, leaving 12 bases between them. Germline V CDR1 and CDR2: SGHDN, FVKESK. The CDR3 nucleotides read TGTGCCAGCAGCCAAGTACAGGGAGCCCCTAACTATGGCTACACCTTC. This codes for CASSQVQGAPNYGYTF. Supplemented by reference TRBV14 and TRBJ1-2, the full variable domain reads EAGVTQFPSHSVIEKGQTVTLRCDPISGHDNLYWYRRVMGKEIKFLLHFVKESKQDESGMPNNRFLAERTGGTYSTLKVQPAELEDSGVYFCASSQVQGAPNYGYTFGSGTRLTVV.

The CDR3: CASSRDSHYEQYV. The CDR3 DNA reads TGTGCCAGCAGTCGGGACAGCCACTACGAGCAGTACGTC. The gene calls are TRBV6-2 or TRBV6-3 and TRBJ2-7, with 7 bases lining up with TRBD1. CDR1 and CDR2 (germline): MNHEY, SVGEGT. This CDR3 comprises 13 residues. V was pared by 5 bases and J by 3 bases, with 4 bases of the junction left unmatched.

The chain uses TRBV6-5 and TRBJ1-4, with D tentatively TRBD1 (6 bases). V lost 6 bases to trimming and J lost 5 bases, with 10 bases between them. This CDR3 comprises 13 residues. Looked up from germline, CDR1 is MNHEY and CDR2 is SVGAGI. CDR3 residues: CASRSTGNEKLFF. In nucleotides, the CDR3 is TGTGCCAGCAGATCCACAGGGAATGAAAAACTGTTTTTT.

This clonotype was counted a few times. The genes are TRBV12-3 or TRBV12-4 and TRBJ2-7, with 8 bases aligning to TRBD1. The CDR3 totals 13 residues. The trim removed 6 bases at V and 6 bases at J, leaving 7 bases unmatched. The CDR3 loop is CASRKDRGGEQYF. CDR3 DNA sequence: TGTGCCAGCAGAAAAGACAGGGGAGGCGAGCAGTACTTC.

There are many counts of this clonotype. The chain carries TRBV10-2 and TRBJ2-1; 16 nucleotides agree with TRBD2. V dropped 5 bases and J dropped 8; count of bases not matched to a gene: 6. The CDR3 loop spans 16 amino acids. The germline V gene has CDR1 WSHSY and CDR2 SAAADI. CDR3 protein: CASSTGTSGRAHEQFF. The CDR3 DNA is TGCGCCAGCAGTACAGGGACTAGCGGGAGGGCCCATGAGCAGTTCTTC.

This CDR3 is CASQVAIYEQYV. As DNA, the CDR3 is TGTGCCAGCCAGGTAGCGATCTACGAGCAGTACGTC. The J gene is TRBJ2-7, the V gene TRBV6-1; tentatively, D is TRBD2 (5 bases). This CDR3 contains 12 residues. Germline-derived CDR1 and CDR2 are MNHNS and SASEGT. Trimming shortened V by 8 bases and J by 3 bases, and 11 bases separated the two germline ends.

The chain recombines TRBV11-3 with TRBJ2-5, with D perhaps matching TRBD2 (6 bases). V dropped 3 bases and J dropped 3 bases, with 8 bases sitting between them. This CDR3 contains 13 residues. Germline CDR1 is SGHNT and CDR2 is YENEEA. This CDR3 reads CASSFGGEETQYF. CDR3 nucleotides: TGTGCCAGCAGCTTTGGCGGGGAAGAGACCCAGTACTTC.

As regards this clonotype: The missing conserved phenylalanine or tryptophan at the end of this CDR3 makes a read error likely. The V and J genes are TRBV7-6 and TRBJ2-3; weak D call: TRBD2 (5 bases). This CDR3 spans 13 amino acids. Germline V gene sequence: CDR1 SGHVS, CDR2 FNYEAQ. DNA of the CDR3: TGTGCTAGCAGCCGGGATTTCGCAGATACGCAGTATTCT. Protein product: CASSRDFADTQYS.

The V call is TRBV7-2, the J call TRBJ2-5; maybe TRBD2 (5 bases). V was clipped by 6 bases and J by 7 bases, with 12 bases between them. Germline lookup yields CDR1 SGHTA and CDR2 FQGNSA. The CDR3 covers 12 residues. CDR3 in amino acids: CASSPAVGTQYF. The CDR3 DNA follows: TGTGCCAGCAGTCCAGCGGTCGGGACCCAGTACTTC.

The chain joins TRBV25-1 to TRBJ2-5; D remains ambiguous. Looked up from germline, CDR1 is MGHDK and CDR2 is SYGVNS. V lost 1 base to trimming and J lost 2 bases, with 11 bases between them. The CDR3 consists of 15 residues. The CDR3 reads CASSEFGRDQETQYF. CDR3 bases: TGTGCCAGCAGTGAATTTGGTAGGGATCAAGAGACCCAGTACTTC.

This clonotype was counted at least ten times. In DNA form, the CDR3 reads TGTGCCAGCAGCTTAGCCGGGGGATCTGGGGCCAACGTCCTGACTTTC. Translation gives CASSLAGGSGANVLTF. J is TRBJ2-6 and V is TRBV7-2, with D maybe TRBD2 (6 bases). The CDR3 length is 16 residues. Between the trimmed V and J ends, which lost 0 bases and 1 base, there was a span of 7 bases. CDR1 and CDR2 from the germline V gene are SGHTA and FQGNSA.

This CDR3 is CASSLILPSEAFF. DNA of the CDR3: TGTGCCAGCAGCTTAATCCTCCCCTCTGAAGCTTTCTTT. The J gene is TRBJ1-1, the V gene TRBV7-9; no clear D. The CDR3 is made up of 13 amino acids. Germline lookup yields CDR1 SEHNR and CDR2 FQNEAQ (reference sequence). V was cut by 2 bases and J by 6 bases, with 10 bases left in between.

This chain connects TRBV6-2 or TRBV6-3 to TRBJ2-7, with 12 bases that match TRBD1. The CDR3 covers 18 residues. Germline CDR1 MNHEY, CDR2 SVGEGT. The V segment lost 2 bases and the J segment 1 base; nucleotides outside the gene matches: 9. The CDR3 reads CASSYAGTGGYRSYEQYV. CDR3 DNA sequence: TGTGCCAGCAGTTACGCCGGGACAGGGGGCTATCGTTCCTACGAGCAGTACGTC.

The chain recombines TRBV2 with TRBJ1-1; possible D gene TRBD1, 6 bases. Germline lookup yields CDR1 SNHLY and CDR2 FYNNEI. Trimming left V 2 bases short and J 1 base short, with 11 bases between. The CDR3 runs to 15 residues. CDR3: CASSEPARGNTEAFF. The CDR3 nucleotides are TGTGCCAGCAGTGAACCGGCCAGGGGGAACACTGAAGCTTTCTTT.

CDR3 region: CASSESRINTGELFF. For the CDR3, the DNA is TGTGCCAGCAGTGAAAGTAGAATAAACACCGGGGAGCTGTTTTTT. The V call is TRBV2, the J call TRBJ2-2; D is ambiguous. Deletions cut 2 bases from V and 2 bases from J, with 9 bases between. The CDR3 loop spans 15 amino acids. CDR1 is SNHLY, CDR2 FYNNEI, per germline.

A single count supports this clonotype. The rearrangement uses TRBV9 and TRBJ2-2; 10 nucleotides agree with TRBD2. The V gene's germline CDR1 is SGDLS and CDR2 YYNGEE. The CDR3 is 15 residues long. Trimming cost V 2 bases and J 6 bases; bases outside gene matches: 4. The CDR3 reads CASSVSSGGAGELFF. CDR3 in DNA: TGTGCCAGCAGCGTTTCTAGCGGGGGAGCCGGGGAGCTGTTTTTT.

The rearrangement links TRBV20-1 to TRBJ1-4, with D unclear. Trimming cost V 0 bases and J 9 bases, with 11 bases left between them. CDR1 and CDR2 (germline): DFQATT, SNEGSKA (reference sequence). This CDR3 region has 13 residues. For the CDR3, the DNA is TGCAGTGCTAGAGATTCCGTAAGGCAAAAACTGTTTTTT. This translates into CSARDSVRQKLFF.

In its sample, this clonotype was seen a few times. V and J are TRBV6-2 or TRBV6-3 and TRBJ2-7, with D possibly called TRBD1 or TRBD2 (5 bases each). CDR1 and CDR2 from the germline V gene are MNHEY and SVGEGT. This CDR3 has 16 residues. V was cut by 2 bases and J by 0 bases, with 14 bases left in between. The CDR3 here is CASSYVGARGSYEQYV. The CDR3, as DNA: TGTGCCAGCAGTTACGTCGGGGCTCGGGGCTCCTACGAGCAGTACGTC.

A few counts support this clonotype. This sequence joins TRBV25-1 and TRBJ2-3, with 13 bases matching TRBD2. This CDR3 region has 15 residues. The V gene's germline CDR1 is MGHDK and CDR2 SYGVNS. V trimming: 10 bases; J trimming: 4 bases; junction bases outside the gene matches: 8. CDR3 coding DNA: TGTGCCACCGCCCGGACTAGCGGGAGCCCAGATACGCAGTATTTT. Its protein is CATARTSGSPDTQYF.

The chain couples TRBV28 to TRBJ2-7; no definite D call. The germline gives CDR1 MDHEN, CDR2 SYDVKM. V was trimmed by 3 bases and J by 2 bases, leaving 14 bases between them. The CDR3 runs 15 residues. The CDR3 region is CASSLGSFTTYEQYF. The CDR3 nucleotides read TGTGCCAGCAGTTTGGGGTCCTTTACCACCTACGAGCAGTACTTC.

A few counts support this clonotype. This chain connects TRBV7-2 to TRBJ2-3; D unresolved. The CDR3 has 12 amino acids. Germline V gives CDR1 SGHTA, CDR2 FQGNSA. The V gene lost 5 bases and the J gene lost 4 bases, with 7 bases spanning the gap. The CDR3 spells CASSPASDTQYF. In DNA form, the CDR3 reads TGTGCCAGCAGCCCCGCGTCAGATACGCAGTATTTT. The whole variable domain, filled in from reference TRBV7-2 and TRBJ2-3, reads GAGVSQSPSNKVTEKGKDVELRCDPISGHTALYWYRQSLGQGLEFLIYFQGNSAPDKSGLPSDRFSAERTGGSVSTLTIQRTQQEDSAVYLCASSPASDTQYFGPGTRLTVL.

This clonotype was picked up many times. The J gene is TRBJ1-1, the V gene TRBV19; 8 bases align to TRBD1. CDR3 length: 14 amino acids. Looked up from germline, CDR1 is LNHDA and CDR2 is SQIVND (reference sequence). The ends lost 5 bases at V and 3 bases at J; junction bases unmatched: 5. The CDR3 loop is CASSYGQGYTEAFF. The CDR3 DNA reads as TGTGCCAGTAGTTACGGACAGGGATACACTGAAGCTTTCTTT.

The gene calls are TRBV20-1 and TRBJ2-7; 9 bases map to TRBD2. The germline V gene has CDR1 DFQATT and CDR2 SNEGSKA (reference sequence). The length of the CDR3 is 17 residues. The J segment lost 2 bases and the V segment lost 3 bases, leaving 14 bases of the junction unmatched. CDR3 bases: TGCAGTGCTAGTGAACTAGCGGGCCCTGAATTTCCCTACGAGCAGTACTTC. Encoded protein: CSASELAGPEFPYEQYF.

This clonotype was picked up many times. CDR3 coding DNA: TGTGCCAGCAGCTTAGAAACAGGCAATCAGCCCCAGCATTTT. Protein product: CASSLETGNQPQHF. This chain connects TRBV7-2 to TRBJ1-5; D remains unclear. The CDR3 spans 14 residues. The germline CDR1 and CDR2 sequences are SGHTA and FQGNSA. V lost 1 base and J lost 2, with 6 bases in between.

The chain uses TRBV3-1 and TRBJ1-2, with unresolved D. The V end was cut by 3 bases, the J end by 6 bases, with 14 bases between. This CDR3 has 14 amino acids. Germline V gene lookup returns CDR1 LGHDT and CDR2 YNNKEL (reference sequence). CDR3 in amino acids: CASSHLSKENGYTF. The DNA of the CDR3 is TGTGCCAGCAGCCATCTTTCCAAGGAGAATGGCTACACCTTC.

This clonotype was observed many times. The CDR3 nucleotides read TGTGCCAGCAGTTCCACTCTAGCGGGAGGGTACAATGAGCAGTTCTTC. Its protein is CASSSTLAGGYNEQFF. The V call is TRBV6-1, the J call TRBJ2-1; 12 bases match TRBD2. Germline V gene data show CDR1 as MNHNS and CDR2 as SASEGT. The length of the CDR3 is 16 residues. J lost 4 bases, V lost 5 bases, and 6 bases had no gene match.